Below, 18 T cell receptor beta chains from the same sample are listed, as sequenced in a study of glioma-infiltrating T cells after dendritic cell vaccination. The data were produced by immunoSEQ multiplex PCR, yet TCRdb's version contains in-frame clones alone and is incomplete. The sample lists fewer than 100,000 clones; 80% to 90% were seen once. The input for sequencing was blood, taken before dendritic cell vaccination. The receptors were gathered from a human donor with glioblastoma.

This chain connects TRBV7-6 to TRBJ2-3; 8 nucleotides line up with TRBD1. The trim removed 5 bases at V and 2 bases at J, leaving 6 bases unmatched. CDR3 length equals 15 residues. Germline V gives CDR1 SGHVS, CDR2 FNYEAQ. The chain's CDR3 is CASSPTGGITDTQYF. CDR3 sequence (DNA): TGTGCCAGCAGCCCAACAGGGGGTATCACAGATACGCAGTATTTT.

The rearrangement uses TRBV29-1 and TRBJ2-3; a weak D match, TRBD2 (7 bases). This CDR3 is built from 13 residues. The germline CDR1 and CDR2 sequences are SQVTM and ANQGSEA. V was clipped by 8 bases and J by 4 bases, with 16 bases between them. The DNA for the CDR3 is TGCAGCTTCGTAGGGGGGGTTGCAGATACGCAGTATTTT. This codes for CSFVGGVADTQYF.

The rearrangement uses TRBV4-2 and TRBJ2-7; TRBD2 is a possible D gene (6 bases). Germline lookup yields CDR1 LGHNA and CDR2 YNFKEQ. This CDR3 is 15 amino acids long. Trimming took 0 bases from V and 6 from J, leaving 15 bases between them. Written as DNA, the CDR3 is TGTGCCAGCAGCCAAGATGCTGTCGGGGGAAGCGAGCAGTACTTC. This sequence encodes CASSQDAVGGSEQYF.

This rearrangement joins TRBV6-6 to TRBJ2-1; D perhaps matches TRBD1 (5 bases). The CDR3 has 14 amino acids. CDR1 is MNHNY and CDR2 is SVGAGI in the germline V gene (reference sequence). Deletions cut 2 bases from V and 3 bases from J, with 8 bases between. The CDR3 DNA sequence: TGTGCCAGCAGTTACCCCCAGGGCTACAATGAGCAGTTCTTC. Its protein is CASSYPQGYNEQFF.

The chain combines TRBV13 with TRBJ2-7; 8 nucleotides match TRBD2. The V gene end was trimmed by 3 bases and the J gene end by 0 bases; junction bases not matched to a gene: 1. CDR3 length: 14 amino acids. Germline lookup yields CDR1 PRHDT and CDR2 FYEKMQ (reference sequence). CDR3 region: CASSFGTSSYEQYF. DNA of the CDR3: TGTGCCAGCAGCTTCGGGACTAGCTCCTACGAGCAGTACTTC.

This clone came up a few times. The rearrangement uses TRBV29-1 and TRBJ2-1; weak D call: TRBD1 (6 bases). The CDR3 is 14 residues long. Germline V gene lookup returns CDR1 SQVTM and CDR2 ANQGSEA. Trimming removed 7 bases at V and 0 bases at J, with 13 bases between. The CDR3 loop is CSGDQGSSYNEQFF. The DNA of the CDR3 is TGCAGCGGCGATCAGGGGAGCTCCTACAATGAGCAGTTCTTC.

The CDR3 reads CASSLVGSGSEQYF. CDR3 DNA sequence: TGTGCCAGCAGCTTAGTGGGCTCGGGGTCCGAGCAGTACTTC. The gene calls are TRBV7-8 and TRBJ2-7; D may be TRBD2 (5 bases). The CDR3 has 14 amino acids. The V end was cut by 1 base, the J end by 6 bases, with 13 bases between. Germline V gene sequence: CDR1 SGHVS, CDR2 FQNEAQ.

This clone was counted once. The CDR3 protein is CASSRGQGGYNEQFF. Written as DNA, the CDR3 is TGTGCCAGCAGCCGGGGACAGGGAGGCTACAATGAGCAGTTCTTC. This chain links TRBV11-3 with TRBJ2-1, with 9 bases identical to TRBD1. The V gene end was trimmed by 5 bases and the J gene end by 3 bases; junction bases not matched to a gene: 5. The CDR3 contains 15 residues. Germline values: CDR1 SGHNT, CDR2 YENEEA.

This chain uses TRBV6-5 with TRBJ2-2; tentatively, D is TRBD1 (6 bases). The CDR3 contains 15 residues. Germline CDR1 and CDR2: MNHEY and SVGAGI. V was cut by 2 bases and J by 6 bases, with 13 bases left in between. In DNA, the CDR3 is TGTGCCAGCAGTTACGTCTCAGGGGCTCCCGGGGAGCTGTTTTTT. Translation: CASSYVSGAPGELFF.

The chain joins TRBV7-6 to TRBJ2-7, with TRBD1 matching over 8 bases. The CDR3 consists of 15 residues. Trimming removed 5 bases from V and 1 base from J; junction bases left unmatched: 7. CDR1 and CDR2 from the germline V gene are SGHVS and FNYEAQ. DNA of the CDR3: TGTGCCAGCAGCGCCCGGGGGACAGGTTCCTACGAGCAGTACTTC. As protein: CASSARGTGSYEQYF.

The chain carries TRBV27 and TRBJ2-3; possible D gene TRBD1, 6 bases. V lost 6 bases and J 3 bases, leaving 10 bases between the germline ends. Germline lookup yields CDR1 MNHEY and CDR2 SMNVEV (reference sequence). This CDR3 is 13 amino acids long. DNA for the CDR3: TGTGCCAGCAGGAGGACAGCGACAGATACGCAGTATTTT. Translating gives CASRRTATDTQYF.

V gene TRBV28 combines with J gene TRBJ1-1; 8 nucleotides line up with TRBD1. Germline V gene sequence: CDR1 MDHEN, CDR2 SYDVKM. This CDR3 spans 12 amino acids. The V segment lost 6 bases and the J segment 8 bases; nucleotides outside the gene matches: 5. This chain's CDR3 is CASSPGDREAFF. The CDR3 DNA follows: TGTGCCAGCAGCCCTGGGGACAGGGAAGCTTTCTTT.

The J gene is TRBJ2-2, the V gene TRBV7-8; 8 bases fit TRBD2. Per the germline V gene, CDR1 is SGHVS and CDR2 is FQNEAQ. Germline trimming cut 2 bases from V and 4 bases from J; bases unmatched to any gene: 3. The CDR3 length is 15 residues. The CDR3 loop reads CASSLMGLGTGELFF. Here the CDR3 DNA reads TGTGCCAGCAGCTTAATGGGACTAGGCACCGGGGAGCTGTTTTTT.

The chain combines TRBV5-4 with TRBJ2-7, with D maybe TRBD2 (6 bases). CDR1 SGHNT and CDR2 YYREEE come from the germline V gene (reference sequence). CDR3 size: 15 residues. Trimming left V 4 bases short and J 1 base short, with 15 bases between. The CDR3 here is CASSGGDRYSYEQYF. CDR3 coding DNA: TGTGCCAGCAGCGGAGGGGACCGCTATTCCTACGAGCAGTACTTC. The whole variable domain, remainder taken from reference TRBV5-4 and TRBJ2-7, is ETGVTQSPTHLIKTRGQQVTLRCSSQSGHNTVSWYQQALGQGPQFIFQYYREEENGRGNFPPRFSGLQFPNYSSELNVNALELDDSALYLCASSGGDRYSYEQYFGPGTRLTVT.

The chain combines TRBV18 with TRBJ2-3; perhaps TRBD2 as D (8 bases). V lost 3 bases and J 4 bases, leaving 17 bases between the germline ends. CDR3 length: 16 amino acids. The germline V gene encodes CDR1 KGHSH and CDR2 LQKENI. Here the CDR3 reads CASSPASGRGPDTQYF. CDR3 sequence (DNA): TGTGCCAGCTCACCTGCGTCCGGGAGGGGGCCAGATACGCAGTATTTT.

The V call is TRBV27, the J call TRBJ2-7; the match to TRBD1 covers 7 bases. Trimming cost V 9 bases and J 3 bases; bases outside gene matches: 8. The CDR3 consists of 13 residues. Germline V gives CDR1 MNHEY, CDR2 SMNVEV (reference sequence). The CDR3 region has the DNA TGTGCCAGTCGCATCGGGACAGACTACGAGCAGTACTTC. Translated: CASRIGTDYEQYF.

The V and J genes are TRBV30 and TRBJ2-5; TRBD2 matches at 13 bases. V trimming: 2 bases; J trimming: 5 bases; junction bases outside the gene matches: 5. Looked up from germline, CDR1 is GTSNPN and CDR2 is SVGIG (reference sequence). The CDR3 covers 15 residues. The CDR3 nucleotides are TGTGCCTGGAGTACACTAGCGGGAGGGTGGGAGACCCAGTACTTC. This translates into CAWSTLAGGWETQYF.

The J gene is TRBJ2-1, the V gene TRBV15; D is unclear. CDR3 length equals 15 residues. Trimming took 0 bases from V and 2 from J, leaving 8 bases between them. Germline V lookup: CDR1 LNHNV, CDR2 YYDKDF (reference sequence). In DNA, the CDR3 is TGTGCCACCAGCAGAGATACGGCGGCCTACAATGAGCAGTTCTTC. Translation gives CATSRDTAAYNEQFF. The whole variable domain, remainder taken from reference TRBV15 and TRBJ2-1, is DAMVIQNPRYQVTQFGKPVTLSCSQTLNHNVMYWYQQKSSQAPKLLFHYYDKDFNNEADTPDNFQSRRPNTSFCFLDIRSPGLGDTAMYLCATSRDTAAYNEQFFGPGTRLTVL.